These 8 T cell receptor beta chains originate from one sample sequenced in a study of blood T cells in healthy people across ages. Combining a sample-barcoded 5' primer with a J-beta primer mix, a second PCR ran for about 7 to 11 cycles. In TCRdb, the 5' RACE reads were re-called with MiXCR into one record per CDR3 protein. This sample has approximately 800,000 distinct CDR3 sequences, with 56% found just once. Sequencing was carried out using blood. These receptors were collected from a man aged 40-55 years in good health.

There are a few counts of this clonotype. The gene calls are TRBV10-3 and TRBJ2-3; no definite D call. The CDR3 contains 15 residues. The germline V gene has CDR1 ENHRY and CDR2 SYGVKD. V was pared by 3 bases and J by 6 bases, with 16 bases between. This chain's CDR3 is CAISDSLRSGDTQYF. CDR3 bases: TGTGCCATCAGTGACTCTCTCCGCAGTGGGGATACGCAGTATTTT.

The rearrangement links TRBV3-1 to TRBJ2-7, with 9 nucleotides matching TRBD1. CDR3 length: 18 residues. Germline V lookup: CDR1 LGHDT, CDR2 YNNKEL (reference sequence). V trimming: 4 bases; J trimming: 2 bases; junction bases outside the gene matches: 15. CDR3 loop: CASSRGQGRIYFTYEQYF. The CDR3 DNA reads TGTGCCAGCAGCCGCGGACAGGGGCGTATATACTTTACCTACGAGCAGTACTTC.

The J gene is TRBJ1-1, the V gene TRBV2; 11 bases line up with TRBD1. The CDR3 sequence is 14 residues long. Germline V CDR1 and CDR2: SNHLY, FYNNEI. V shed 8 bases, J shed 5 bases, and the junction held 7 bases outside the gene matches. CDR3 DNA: TGTGCCAGCGGAGGACAGGGGGCAGGGACTGAAGCTTTCTTT. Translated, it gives CASGGQGAGTEAFF.

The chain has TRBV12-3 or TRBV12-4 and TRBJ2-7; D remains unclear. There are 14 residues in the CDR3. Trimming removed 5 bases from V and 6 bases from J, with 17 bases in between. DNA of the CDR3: TGTGCCAGCAGTGCCACCCCATCAATCGGCGAGCAGTACTTC. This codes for CASSATPSIGEQYF.

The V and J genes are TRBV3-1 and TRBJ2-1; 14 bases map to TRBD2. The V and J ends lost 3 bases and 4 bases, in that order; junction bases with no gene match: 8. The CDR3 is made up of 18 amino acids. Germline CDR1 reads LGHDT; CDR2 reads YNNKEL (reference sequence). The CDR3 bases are TGTGCCAGCAGCCATGTGACTAGCGGGGGGGCTGCGTACAATGAGCAGTTCTTC. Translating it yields CASSHVTSGGAAYNEQFF.

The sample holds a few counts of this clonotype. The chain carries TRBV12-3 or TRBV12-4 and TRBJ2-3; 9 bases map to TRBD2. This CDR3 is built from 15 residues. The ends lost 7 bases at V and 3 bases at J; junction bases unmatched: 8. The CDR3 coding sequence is TGTGCCAGCACCACGTCGACTAGCGGAACAGATACGCAGTATTTT. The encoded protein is CASTTSTSGTDTQYF.

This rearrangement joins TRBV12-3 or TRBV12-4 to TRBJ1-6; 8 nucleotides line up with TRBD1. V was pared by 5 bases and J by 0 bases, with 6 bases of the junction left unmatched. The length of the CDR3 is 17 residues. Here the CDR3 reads CASSTRQGSSYNSPLHF. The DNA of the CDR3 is TGTGCCAGCAGTACCAGACAGGGGAGCTCCTATAATTCACCCCTCCACTTT.

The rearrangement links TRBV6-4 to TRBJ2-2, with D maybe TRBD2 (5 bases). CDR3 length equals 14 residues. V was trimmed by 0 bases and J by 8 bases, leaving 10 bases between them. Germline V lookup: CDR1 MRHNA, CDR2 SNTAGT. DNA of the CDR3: TGTGCCAGCAGTGACTCGGAGGATTTGGGGGAGCTGTTTTTT. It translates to CASSDSEDLGELFF.